Listed here is a single T cell receptor (beta chain). Its antigen is not identified. Assay: immunoSEQ multiplex PCR; the TCRdb copy retains only in-frame clones and omits some. The sample holds 200,000 or so clones, over 80% seen once. V was shortened by 5 bases and J by 7 bases, with 11 bases between the two germline ends. The V gene's germline CDR1 is SGHVS and CDR2 FNYEAQ. This CDR3 has 12 residues. The data stem from a study of T cell responses to AZD1222 COVID-19 vaccine. The wider study: Doses given second, at about 4 or about 12 weeks, were pooled.

Study findings and constraints: The peak T cell response came first, and repertoires were sampled only after it. Among AZD1222 vaccinees, only six or seven were seropositive at baseline.

V is TRBV7-6 and J is TRBJ1-1, with a weak D call TRBD1 (5 bases). The receptor comes from an adult in good health. Specimen: peripheral blood, collected on day 0 of AZD1222 vaccination. As DNA, the CDR3 is TGTGCCAGCAGCCTCCAGGGCGGTGAAGCTTTCTTT. Translated, it gives CASSLQGGEAFF. Full variable domain (rest looked up from reference TRBV7-6 and TRBJ1-1): GAGVSQSPRYKVTKRGQDVALRCDPISGHVSLYWYRQALGQGPEFLTYFNYEAQQDKSGLPNDRFSAERPEGSISTLTIQRTEQRDSAMYRCASSLQGGEAFFGQGTRLTVV.